This TCR beta chain was recovered during a study of regulatory T cells in long-lasting Graves disease. The CDR3 runs to 12 residues. Germline CDR1 and CDR2: SGHAT and FQNNGV. For TCR beta, libraries came from iRepertoire HTBI primers and Arm-PCR of CDR3 regions. TCRdb re-called the multiplex PCR reads with MiXCR, one entry per CDR3 protein. Of 400,000 to 650,000 distinct CDR3 sequences in the sample, about 15% were seen once. Time point reported: newly diagnosed GD, antithyroid drugs for less than 3 months. PBMC-extracted RNA yielded the TCR library. Patients with Graves' disease were diagnosed by American Thyroid Association guidelines. Note on this clonotype: A much larger clone sits a single nucleotide away, making a read error possible.

Another study also made use of these data, one on T cells in Graves' hyperthyroidism and ophthalmopathy. That publication notes: The definition of stable Graves' hyperthyroidism was no ophthalmopathy progression within 18 months. Researchers ran a first-round RT-PCR on the TCR CDR3 using the HTBI primer set.

This sequence joins TRBV11-2 and TRBJ2-7; D is uncertain. The material sequenced was peripheral blood mononuclear cells (PBMCs), taken at new diagnosis, from a patient treated with antithyroid drugs. The sequence was obtained from a woman in her forties or fifties with Graves disease. The CDR3 nucleotides read TGTGCCAGCGGCTTCGTCCCCTACGAGCAGTACTTC. Protein product: CASGFVPYEQYF.